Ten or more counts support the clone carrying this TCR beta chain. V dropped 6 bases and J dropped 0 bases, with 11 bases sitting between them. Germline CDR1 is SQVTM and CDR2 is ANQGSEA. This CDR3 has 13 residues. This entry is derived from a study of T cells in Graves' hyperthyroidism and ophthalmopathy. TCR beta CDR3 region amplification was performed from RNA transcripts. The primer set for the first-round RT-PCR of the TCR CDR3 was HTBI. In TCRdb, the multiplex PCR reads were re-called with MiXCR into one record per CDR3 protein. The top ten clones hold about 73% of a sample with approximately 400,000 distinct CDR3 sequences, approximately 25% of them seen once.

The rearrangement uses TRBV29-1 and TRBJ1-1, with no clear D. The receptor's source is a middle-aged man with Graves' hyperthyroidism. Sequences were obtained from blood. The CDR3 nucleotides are TGCAGCGTCCTCAGGCCCCTGAACACTGAAGCTTTCTTT. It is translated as CSVLRPLNTEAFF.